The 14 T cell receptor beta chains in this list originate from one sample, sequenced in a study of graft-versus-host responses after intestinal transplantation. Here immunoSEQ multiplex PCR was the method, and the copy in TCRdb shows in-frame clones only, minus some. The sample shows some 18,000 clones, around nine tenths of them seen only once. The sequenced sample was PBMCs, obtained 357 days after transplant. The receptors originated from a human patient who received an intestinal transplant, so some T cells may come from the graft donor.

The chain joins TRBV6-6 to TRBJ1-5; no definite D call. The CDR3 has 13 residues. Germline V lookup: CDR1 MNHNY, CDR2 SVGAGI (reference sequence). Trimming removed 2 bases at V and 7 bases at J, with 9 bases between. DNA of the CDR3: TGTGCCAGCAGTTACAACGAGGGACAGCCCCAGCATTTT. Translated: CASSYNEGQPQHF.

The CDR3 DNA reads TGTGCCAGTAGTACCCACGGGGGGGCGTCTCTATACGAGCAGTACTTC. It codes for CASSTHGGASLYEQYF. The chain has TRBV19 and TRBJ2-7; 8 positions agree with TRBD2. The CDR3 runs to 16 residues. CDR1 LNHDA and CDR2 SQIVND come from the germline V gene (reference sequence). The V and J ends lost 4 bases and 4 bases, in that order; junction bases with no gene match: 12.

Only one count was recorded for this clone. The gene calls are TRBV6-5 and TRBJ2-7, with 7 positions matching TRBD2. V shed 5 bases and J 5 bases; nucleotides not matched to a gene: 3. The CDR3 consists of 12 residues. The germline V gene encodes CDR1 MNHEY and CDR2 SVGAGI. CDR3 DNA sequence: TGTGCCAGCAGTGAACTAGCGAACGAGCAGTACTTC. This codes for CASSELANEQYF.

The CDR3 reads CASSPLDPTDTQYF. The CDR3 DNA follows: TGTGCCAGCAGCCCGCTGGACCCCACAGATACGCAGTATTTT. This chain links TRBV6-5 with TRBJ2-3; D unresolved. Per the germline V gene, CDR1 is MNHEY and CDR2 is SVGAGI. V shed 6 bases and J shed 2 bases, with 12 bases lying between them. The CDR3 covers 14 residues.

The CDR3 DNA reads TGTGCCAGCACTACACAGGATCAGCCCCAGCATTTT. Translating it yields CASTTQDQPQHF. The chain has TRBV28 and TRBJ1-5, with D maybe TRBD1 (5 bases). The germline gives CDR1 MDHEN, CDR2 SYDVKM. With 7 bases removed from V and 5 bases from J, the gap between germline ends came to 9 bases. The CDR3 totals 12 residues.

V usage is TRBV21-1 and J usage is TRBJ2-7; the D call TRBD2 from the table was never checked on the DNA. TRBV21-1 is assigned pseudogene status. This CDR3 is built from 11 residues. CDR3 sequence: CARVGCPRRYF. The CDR3 coding sequence is TGTGCCAGGGTAGGCTGCCCTAGGCGGTACTTC.

This chain joins TRBV4-2 and TRBJ2-5, with D perhaps given as TRBD1 or TRBD2 (5 bases each). Germline V gives CDR1 LGHNA, CDR2 YNFKEQ. The CDR3 runs to 16 residues. The V and J ends lost 1 base and 5 bases respectively, with 17 bases between them. As DNA, the CDR3 is TGTGCCAGCAGCCAAGGGTGGGACCAGCGATCGGAGACCCAGTACTTC. It is translated as CASSQGWDQRSETQYF.

V gene TRBV29-1 combines with J gene TRBJ2-3; no clear D gene. Trimming removed 6 bases from V and 5 bases from J, with 9 bases in between. The length of the CDR3 is 11 residues. CDR1 and CDR2 from the germline V gene are SQVTM and ANQGSEA. The CDR3 region is CSVRPGDTQYF. DNA of the CDR3: TGCAGCGTACGCCCGGGAGATACGCAGTATTTT.

The chain employs TRBV11-2 and TRBJ1-5, with D unresolved. V gave up 6 bases and J gave up 1 base, with 22 bases separating them. Germline CDR1 reads SGHAT; CDR2 reads FQNNGV. This CDR3 is 18 amino acids long. The CDR3 protein is CASSEEFGDGVSNQPQHF. CDR3 nucleotides: TGTGCCAGCAGTGAGGAATTCGGGGATGGAGTAAGCAATCAGCCCCAGCATTTT.

The V gene is TRBV9, the J gene TRBJ2-7; the match to TRBD1 covers 9 bases. CDR1 and CDR2 from the germline V gene are SGDLS and YYNGEE. V shed 3 bases and J 3 bases; nucleotides not matched to a gene: 10. The CDR3 is made up of 16 amino acids. CDR3 sequence (DNA): TGTGCCAGCAGCGCTCGATCCGGGACAGGGTGCTACGAGCAGTACTTC. It yields the protein CASSARSGTGCYEQYF.

The chain is built from TRBV5-1 and TRBJ2-7; tentative D call: TRBD2 (5 bases). Germline V gene sequence: CDR1 SGHRS, CDR2 YFSETQ. Trimming removed 6 bases from V and 7 bases from J, with 17 bases in between. CDR3 length equals 13 residues. The CDR3 here is CASNEGNDLEQYF. DNA for the CDR3: TGCGCCAGCAACGAGGGTAATGATCTGGAGCAGTACTTC.

The gene calls are TRBV28 and TRBJ1-2; 8 nucleotides line up with TRBD1. The CDR3 loop spans 15 amino acids. The trim removed 2 bases at V and 5 bases at J, leaving 7 bases unmatched. Germline V gene lookup returns CDR1 MDHEN and CDR2 SYDVKM. The DNA of the CDR3 is TGTGCCAGCAGTTTAGAGGCAGGGGGCCTTTATGGCTACACCTTC. It codes for CASSLEAGGLYGYTF.

The genes are TRBV2 and TRBJ2-5; D may be TRBD2 (6 bases). Trimming pared 3 bases from V and 2 bases from J, leaving 10 bases between. Germline-derived CDR1 and CDR2 are SNHLY and FYNNEI. The CDR3 is 14 amino acids. CDR3 loop: CASSDTRGQETQYF. In DNA form, the CDR3 reads TGTGCCAGCAGTGATACTCGGGGGCAAGAGACCCAGTACTTC.

This sequence joins TRBV6-8 and TRBJ2-3; D remains ambiguous. V lost 7 bases, J lost 0 bases, and 20 bases lay in between. In germline, CDR1 is MNHGY, CDR2 SAAAGT. CDR3 length: 17 residues. Here the CDR3 DNA reads TGTGCCAGCACCCCCAGACCTAGGCCCACTAGCACAGATACGCAGTATTTT. It encodes CASTPRPRPTSTDTQYF.